One and the same sample provided the 2 T cell receptor beta chains below, sequenced in a study of T cell repertoires in cytomegalovirus infection. TCRdb ran MiXCR on the reads and lists one entry per CDR3 protein. This table has around 530,000 distinct CDR3 sequences, more than 20% appearing once. The sample consisted of PBMCs. These receptors originate from a human donor in good health (CMV status not recorded). Some clones in this sample may be carry-over from other donors' samples.

This clonotype was counted a few times. Written as DNA, the CDR3 is TGTGCCAGCAGCCGGGATTCGGCGATTGGCGGCTACACCTTC. Its translation is CASSRDSAIGGYTF. This sequence joins TRBV6-1 and TRBJ1-2; no clear D. The CDR3 length is 14 residues. V was clipped by 6 bases and J by 8 bases, with 19 bases between them. CDR1 MNHNS and CDR2 SASEGT come from the germline V gene.

This clonotype was picked up a small number of times. The chain has TRBV7-4 and TRBJ1-5; tentatively, D is TRBD1 (6 bases). V shed 5 bases and J shed 6 bases, with 11 bases lying between them. The length of the CDR3 is 13 residues. The germline V gene has CDR1 SGHVT and CDR2 SQSDAQ. CDR3 nucleotide sequence: TGTGCCAGCAGCGCCCAGGGGTTTCAGCCCCAGCATTTT. This gives the protein CASSAQGFQPQHF.